What follows describes a single TCR beta chain. Clones were sequenced by immunoSEQ multiplex PCR, and TCRdb holds only the in-frame ones, with some missing. The table includes about 72,000 clones, about 83% detected once. These data belong to a study of neoadjuvant anti-PD-1 for oral cavity cancer. The V end lost 3 bases, the J end lost 0 bases, and 5 bases lay between the germline ends. CDR1 is MGHRA and CDR2 is YSYEKL in the germline V gene. This CDR3 is 14 amino acids long. Material: PBMCs, obtained before nivolumab (anti-PD-1) treatment. The chain joins TRBV4-1 to TRBJ2-2; no definite D call. The clonotype was recovered from a person aged 35 to 85 with oral cavity squamous cell carcinoma. CDR3 region: CASSHLTNTGELFF. Here the CDR3 DNA reads TGCGCCAGCAGCCATCTGACGAACACCGGGGAGCTGTTTTTT.